This T cell receptor (beta chain) appears in the sequencing data of a study of blood T cell repertoires in COVID-19 (dated by TCRdb to about 2020). About the study as a whole: The collaborator samples originated in the United States, Italy and Spain and spanned the acute and convalescent phases of COVID-19. The dataset comprised deeply sampled blood TCRbeta repertoires from subjects exposed to, actively infected with, or recovered from COVID-19. A freely available public database, intended as a resource for researchers studying the immune response to SARS-CoV-2, is where the repertoires were released. A de-identified subject ID, COVID-19 status, age in years and sex were almost always included in the sample metadata. The prospective study material was composed of cDNA or gDNA derived from T cells, B-cell-depleted T cells, or PBMCs. Where HLA class I and class II types were available, the types were taken from metadata supplied by the sample provider, not from assay-based typing. The samples were drawn from two sources: the first 160 participants of the ongoing ImmuneRACE study, and 1,200 or so subjects contributed by 6 global collaborators.

The immunoSEQ Assay, a bias-controlled multiplex PCR, was used to amplify TCRbeta CDR3 regions from genomic DNA. Per the source publication's procedure: The number of nucleated cells in each sample was estimated from the amplification of reference gene primers within the assay. To quantify the absolute abundance of each unique TCRbeta CDR3 rearrangement, sequence reads were collapsed and filtered. Productive Simpson clonality was computed per sample as the square root of Simpson's diversity index over productive rearrangements. This is the immuneACCESS table as TCRdb keeps it, with only in-frame sequences that have V and J called. A part of the clones is gone; compared with another copy, unresolved V genes explain less than half, and the rest is unexplained. The D gene and trimming were derived from the DNA, and the V and J assignments and clone size from that table. The sample table holds roughly 290,000 clones, of which 80% to 90% were seen once. Roughly 8% of the sample is held by the ten biggest clonotypes.

Germline trimming amounts to 4 bases on V and 3 bases on J, with 1 as the count of junction bases outside the gene matches. CDR1 and CDR2 were assigned from the germline V gene as SGHTA and FQGTGA. The CDR3 runs 15 amino acids, cysteine and phenylalanine included. The kept DNA is CDR3 alone, 45 bases in frame from the first base. A second Seattle source provided samples from volunteer blood donors who had recovered from COVID-19. The collaborating institutions used their own protocols to collect whole blood in K2EDTA tubes. For TCRbeta analysis, collaborators shipped samples in one of three forms: frozen whole blood, isolated PBMCs, or DNA extracted from either of those sample types. The paper as a whole reports these results and caveats: The amount of clinical and demographic metadata varied by source and participant and was provided uncurated.

For this clone: Which antigen it targets is not known. Within one base of it there is no much larger clone, and no base qualities were kept. Other nucleotide sequences in the sample specify the same CDR3.

The sequence came from a woman aged 50 to 65 who had recovered from COVID-19. Material: peripheral blood. The chain employs TRBV7-3 and TRBJ2-1; TRBD2 aligns with 12 central bases. The CDR3 protein sequence reads: CASSSTSGSYNEQFF. The nucleotide sequence reads TGTGCCAGCAGCTCGACTAGCGGGAGCTACAATGAGCAGTTCTTC.